The 17 T cell receptor beta chains listed next were all sequenced from one sample in a study of identical twins. In TCRdb, the 5' RACE reads were re-called with MiXCR into one record per CDR3 protein. This sample yields about 530,000 distinct CDR3 sequences, of which about 15% are seen a single time; roughly 0.43% belongs to the top ten. The same sample was also studied in work on yellow fever vaccine responses in identical twins.

The sequencing input was CD4+ T cells sorted from blood. These receptors were obtained from a young woman in good health.

This clonotype was counted at least ten times. CDR3 nucleotide sequence: TGTGCCACCAGTGATTTGTGGCAGGGTAAAAATGGTGAGCAGTTCTTC. Its translation: CATSDLWQGKNGEQFF. The chain has TRBV24-1 and TRBJ2-1, with TRBD1 as a possible D gene (5 bases). Germline-derived CDR1 and CDR2 are KGHDR and SFDVKD. This CDR3 region has 16 residues. The ends were cut back, 0 bases at V and 9 bases at J, with 17 bases in the middle.

The chain employs TRBV3-1 and TRBJ2-7; 7 bases align to TRBD2. Unmatched junction bases numbered 7, after V lost 4 bases and J lost 7 bases. CDR3 length: 13 residues. CDR1 LGHDT and CDR2 YNNKEL come from the germline V gene (reference sequence). CDR3 nucleotide sequence: TGTGCCAGCAGCCCTAGACTAGCTGGAGAGCAGTACTTC. Protein sequence: CASSPRLAGEQYF.

V is TRBV3-1 and J is TRBJ2-1; D possibly matches TRBD1 or TRBD2 (5 bases each). The CDR3 runs to 15 residues. Germline V CDR1 and CDR2: LGHDT, YNNKEL (reference sequence). V lost 1 base and J lost 5, with 12 bases in between. The CDR3 region is CASSQGGAEDNEQFF. In nucleotides, the CDR3 is TGTGCCAGCAGCCAAGGAGGGGCAGAGGACAATGAGCAGTTCTTC.

This clonotype appeared a few times. The V call is TRBV3-1, the J call TRBJ2-2; D gene unclear. The V end lost 1 base, the J end lost 4 bases, and 7 bases lay between the germline ends. Germline V lookup: CDR1 LGHDT, CDR2 YNNKEL (reference sequence). The CDR3 runs 14 residues. CDR3 sequence (DNA): TGTGCCAGCAGCCAAGTGAAAATCACCGGGGAGCTGTTTTTT. This sequence encodes CASSQVKITGELFF.

This clonotype was recorded a few times. V gene TRBV24-1 combines with J gene TRBJ2-1; D is perhaps TRBD1 or TRBD2 (5 bases each). This CDR3 spans 11 amino acids. Per the germline V gene, CDR1 is KGHDR and CDR2 is SFDVKD. Trimming removed 8 bases at V and 7 bases at J, with 8 bases between. CDR3 in amino acids: CATTEGNEQFF. DNA for the CDR3: TGTGCCACCACCGAGGGGAATGAGCAGTTCTTC.

The sample holds many counts of this clonotype. The rearrangement links TRBV12-3 or TRBV12-4 to TRBJ1-2, with TRBD1 identical over 9 bases. The CDR3 has 14 amino acids. The junction had 5 bases not matched to a gene; V was cut back by 4 bases and J by 5 bases. CDR3 region: CASSSPGTGYGYTF. CDR3 in DNA: TGTGCCAGCAGTTCCCCCGGGACAGGGTATGGCTACACCTTC.

This chain links TRBV5-1 with TRBJ2-7; weak D call: TRBD1 (7 bases). Trimming shortened V by 1 base and J by 7 bases, and 18 bases separated the two germline ends. The CDR3 is 15 residues long. CDR1 and CDR2 from the germline V gene are SGHRS and YFSETQ. CDR3 nucleotides: TGCGCCAGCAGCTTGTCTGGCGGGACAGTCTCTGAGCAGTACTTC. This sequence encodes CASSLSGGTVSEQYF. Variable domain in full (rest from reference TRBV5-1 and TRBJ2-7): KAGVTQTPRYLIKTRGQQVTLSCSPISGHRSVSWYQQTPGQGLQFLFEYFSETQRNKGNFPGRFSGRQFSNSRSEMNVSTLELGDSALYLCASSLSGGTVSEQYFGPGTRLTVT.

The rearrangement links TRBV10-3 to TRBJ2-5; no firm D call. V lost 0 bases and J 4 bases, leaving 9 bases between the germline ends. The germline gives CDR1 ENHRY, CDR2 SYGVKD. This CDR3 is 14 amino acids long. CDR3 sequence reads: CAISESYLIETQYF. The CDR3 region has the DNA TGTGCCATCAGTGAGTCGTACTTAATAGAGACCCAGTACTTC.

The chain uses TRBV24-1 and TRBJ2-3; no firm D call. Between the trimmed V and J ends, which lost 1 base and 6 bases, there was a span of 4 bases. Germline V lookup: CDR1 KGHDR, CDR2 SFDVKD. The CDR3 is made up of 12 amino acids. CDR3 residues: CATSDFFDTQYF. The CDR3 DNA sequence: TGTGCCACCAGTGATTTTTTTGATACGCAGTATTTT.

This clonotype was recorded a few times. This chain uses TRBV12-3 or TRBV12-4 with TRBJ1-2; TRBD1 is a possible D gene (6 bases). Between the trimmed V and J ends, which lost 7 bases and 8 bases, there was a span of 20 bases. The CDR3 sequence is 14 residues long. The CDR3 loop reads CASNPTMPGGGYTF. DNA for the CDR3: TGTGCCAGCAACCCGACTATGCCCGGGGGCGGCTACACCTTC.

The chain joins TRBV14 to TRBJ1-3; D is unclear. The V gene's germline CDR1 is SGHDN and CDR2 FVKESK. There are 16 residues in the CDR3. Trimming took 2 bases from V and 0 from J, leaving 11 bases between them. CDR3 amino acids: CASSQYEVLSGNTIYF. CDR3 DNA: TGTGCCAGCAGCCAATACGAGGTCCTCTCTGGAAACACCATATATTTT.

The chain links TRBV6-1 to TRBJ2-1, with 7 bases fitting TRBD2. The germline V gene encodes CDR1 MNHNS and CDR2 SASEGT. The CDR3 contains 15 residues. V lost 4 bases, J lost 4 bases, and 7 bases stayed unmatched. The CDR3 DNA reads as TGTGCCAGCAGTGGGGCGGGGGATCGTTACAATGAGCAGTTCTTC. This codes for CASSGAGDRYNEQFF.

A few counts support this clonotype. The chain combines TRBV12-5 with TRBJ2-3; D ambiguous. From germline, CDR1 is LGHNT and CDR2 FRNRAP. V was trimmed by 1 base and J by 2 bases, leaving 13 bases between them. CDR3 length: 16 residues. This CDR3 reads CASGLGSGPLTDTQYF. CDR3 nucleotide sequence: TGTGCTAGTGGTTTGGGGTCCGGACCACTCACAGATACGCAGTATTTT.

This clonotype was observed a few times. CDR3 DNA sequence: TGTGCCAGCACTGGCGGGAGGGCCTCTCTAAATGAGCAGTTCTTC. As protein: CASTGGRASLNEQFF. V usage is TRBV2 and J usage is TRBJ2-1; 9 bases fit TRBD2. Germline V gene sequence: CDR1 SNHLY, CDR2 FYNNEI. The CDR3 sequence is 15 residues long. Trimming cost V 7 bases and J 7 bases; bases outside gene matches: 11.

The chain is built from TRBV24-1 and TRBJ1-2; D may be TRBD1 (6 bases). The V end was cut by 2 bases, the J end by 5 bases, with 11 bases between. This CDR3 comprises 14 residues. The germline gives CDR1 KGHDR, CDR2 SFDVKD. This CDR3 reads CATSDSWGPYGYTF. In DNA form, the CDR3 reads TGTGCCACCAGTGATTCCTGGGGGCCATATGGCTACACCTTC.

This clonotype was observed a handful of times. V and J are TRBV24-1 and TRBJ2-1; D unclear. The CDR3 spans 13 residues. CDR1 is KGHDR and CDR2 is SFDVKD in the germline V gene. V lost 4 bases and J 7 bases, leaving 10 bases between the germline ends. The CDR3 DNA follows: TGTGCCACCAGTGAGGTGGAATCTAATGAGCAGTTCTTC. Translation gives CATSEVESNEQFF.

The chain carries TRBV5-1 and TRBJ1-3; maybe TRBD1 (6 bases). The CDR3 consists of 15 residues. Trimming removed 0 bases at V and 4 bases at J, with 11 bases between. Germline V gene data show CDR1 as SGHRS and CDR2 as YFSETQ. CDR3 nucleotide sequence: TGCGCCAGCAGCTTGGCCGGGACAAAGGGAAACACCATATATTTT. It translates to CASSLAGTKGNTIYF.